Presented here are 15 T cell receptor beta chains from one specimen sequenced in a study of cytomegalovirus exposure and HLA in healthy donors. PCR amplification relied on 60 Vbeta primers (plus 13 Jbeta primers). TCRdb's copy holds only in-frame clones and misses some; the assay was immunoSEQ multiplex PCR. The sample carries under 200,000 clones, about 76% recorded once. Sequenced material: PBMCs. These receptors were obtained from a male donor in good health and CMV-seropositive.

CDR3 DNA sequence: TGTGCCAGCAGCCGGTCTGAACCTTACGAGCAGTACTTC. Translation: CASSRSEPYEQYF. The chain is built from TRBV7-8 and TRBJ2-7; D gene uncertain. In germline, CDR1 is SGHVS, CDR2 FQNEAQ. The CDR3 is 13 amino acids. V lost 5 bases and J lost 4, with 12 bases in between.

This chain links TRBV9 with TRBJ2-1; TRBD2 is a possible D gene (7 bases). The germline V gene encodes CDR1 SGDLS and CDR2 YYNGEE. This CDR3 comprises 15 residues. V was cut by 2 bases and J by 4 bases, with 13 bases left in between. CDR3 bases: TGTGCCAGCAGCGTCGTGGGGGGGCGGTACAATGAGCAGTTCTTC. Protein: CASSVVGGRYNEQFF.

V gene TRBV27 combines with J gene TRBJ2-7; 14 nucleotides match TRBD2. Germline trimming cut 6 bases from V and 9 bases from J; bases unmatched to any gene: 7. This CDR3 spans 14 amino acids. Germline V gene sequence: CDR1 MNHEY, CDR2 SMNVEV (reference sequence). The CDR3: CASRGLAGETRQYF. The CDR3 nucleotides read TGTGCCAGCAGGGGACTAGCGGGAGAGACTCGGCAGTACTTC.

The CDR3 DNA is TGTGCCAGCAGCTTACGTGGGCGGGGGATTCCCTACGAGCAGTACTTC. Translating it yields CASSLRGRGIPYEQYF. The chain joins TRBV11-2 to TRBJ2-7, with 7 bases aligning to TRBD2. Unmatched junction bases numbered 9, after V lost 2 bases and J lost 2 bases. The CDR3 length is 16 residues. Germline-derived CDR1 and CDR2 are SGHAT and FQNNGV.

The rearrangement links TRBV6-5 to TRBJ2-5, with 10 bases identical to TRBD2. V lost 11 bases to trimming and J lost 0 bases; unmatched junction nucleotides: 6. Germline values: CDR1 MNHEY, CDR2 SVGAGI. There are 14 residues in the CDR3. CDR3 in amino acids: CAARTSGNQETQYF. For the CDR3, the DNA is TGTGCCGCAAGGACTAGCGGAAACCAAGAGACCCAGTACTTC.

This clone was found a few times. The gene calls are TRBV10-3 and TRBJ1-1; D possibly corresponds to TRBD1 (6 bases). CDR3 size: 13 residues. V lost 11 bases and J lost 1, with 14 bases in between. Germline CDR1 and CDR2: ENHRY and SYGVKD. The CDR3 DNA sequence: TGTGCCGCCGAACAGGGACGGAACACTGAAGCTTTCTTT. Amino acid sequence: CAAEQGRNTEAFF.

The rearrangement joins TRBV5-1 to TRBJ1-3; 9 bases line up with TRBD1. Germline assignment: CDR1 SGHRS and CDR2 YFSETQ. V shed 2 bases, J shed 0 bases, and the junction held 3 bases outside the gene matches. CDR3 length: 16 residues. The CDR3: CASSLTGGNSGNTIYF. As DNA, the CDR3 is TGCGCCAGCAGCTTAACAGGGGGCAACTCTGGAAACACCATATATTTT.

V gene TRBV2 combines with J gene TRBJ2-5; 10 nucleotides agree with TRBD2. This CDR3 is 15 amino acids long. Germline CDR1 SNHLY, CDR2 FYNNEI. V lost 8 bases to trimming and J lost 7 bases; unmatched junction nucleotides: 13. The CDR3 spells CASVGSGGAVRTQYF. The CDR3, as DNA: TGTGCCAGCGTTGGGAGCGGGGGGGCGGTCAGGACCCAGTACTTC.

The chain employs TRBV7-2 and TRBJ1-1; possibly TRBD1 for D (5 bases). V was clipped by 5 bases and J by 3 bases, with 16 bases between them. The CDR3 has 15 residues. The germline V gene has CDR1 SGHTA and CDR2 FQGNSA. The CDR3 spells CASSRGGQGYTEAFF. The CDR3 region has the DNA TGTGCCAGCAGCCGAGGCGGTCAGGGTTACACTGAAGCTTTCTTT.

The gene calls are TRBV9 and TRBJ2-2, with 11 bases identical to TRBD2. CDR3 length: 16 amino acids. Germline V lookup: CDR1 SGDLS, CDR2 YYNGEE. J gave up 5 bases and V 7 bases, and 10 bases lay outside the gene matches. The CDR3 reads CASASGRTSGTGELFF. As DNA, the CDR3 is TGTGCCAGCGCCTCCGGCAGGACTAGCGGGACCGGGGAGCTGTTTTTT.

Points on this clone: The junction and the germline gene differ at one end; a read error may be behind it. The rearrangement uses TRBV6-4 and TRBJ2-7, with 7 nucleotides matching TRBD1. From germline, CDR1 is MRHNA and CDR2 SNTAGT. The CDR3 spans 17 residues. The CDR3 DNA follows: TGTGCCGGCAGTGACCCTAAAACGGACAGGAGAACCTACGAGCAGTACTTC. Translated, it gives CAGSDPKTDRRTYEQYF.

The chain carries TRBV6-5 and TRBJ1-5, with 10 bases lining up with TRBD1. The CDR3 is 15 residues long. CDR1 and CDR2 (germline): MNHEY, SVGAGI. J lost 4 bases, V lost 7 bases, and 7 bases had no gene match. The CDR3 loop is CASTLRTGGNQPQHF. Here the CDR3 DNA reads TGTGCCAGCACCCTAAGGACAGGGGGTAATCAGCCCCAGCATTTT.

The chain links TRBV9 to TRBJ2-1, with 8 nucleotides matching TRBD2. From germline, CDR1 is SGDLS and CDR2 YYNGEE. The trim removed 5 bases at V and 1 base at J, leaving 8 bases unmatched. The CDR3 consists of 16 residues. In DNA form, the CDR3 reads TGTGCCAGCAGTCAAAAACGGGGGGGTTCCTACAATGAGCAGTTCTTC. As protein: CASSQKRGGSYNEQFF.

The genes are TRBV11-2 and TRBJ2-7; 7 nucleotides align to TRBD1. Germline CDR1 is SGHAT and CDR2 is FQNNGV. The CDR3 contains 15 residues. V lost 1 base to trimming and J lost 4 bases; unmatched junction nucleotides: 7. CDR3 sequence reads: CASSLGRQGLYEQYF. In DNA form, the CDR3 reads TGTGCCAGCAGCTTAGGGCGACAGGGTTTATACGAGCAGTACTTC.

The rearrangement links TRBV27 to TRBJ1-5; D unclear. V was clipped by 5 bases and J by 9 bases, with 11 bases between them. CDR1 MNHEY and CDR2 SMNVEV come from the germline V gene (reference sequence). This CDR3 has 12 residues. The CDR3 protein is CASSLPGRPQHF. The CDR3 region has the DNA TGTGCCAGCAGTCTCCCCGGGAGGCCCCAGCATTTT.